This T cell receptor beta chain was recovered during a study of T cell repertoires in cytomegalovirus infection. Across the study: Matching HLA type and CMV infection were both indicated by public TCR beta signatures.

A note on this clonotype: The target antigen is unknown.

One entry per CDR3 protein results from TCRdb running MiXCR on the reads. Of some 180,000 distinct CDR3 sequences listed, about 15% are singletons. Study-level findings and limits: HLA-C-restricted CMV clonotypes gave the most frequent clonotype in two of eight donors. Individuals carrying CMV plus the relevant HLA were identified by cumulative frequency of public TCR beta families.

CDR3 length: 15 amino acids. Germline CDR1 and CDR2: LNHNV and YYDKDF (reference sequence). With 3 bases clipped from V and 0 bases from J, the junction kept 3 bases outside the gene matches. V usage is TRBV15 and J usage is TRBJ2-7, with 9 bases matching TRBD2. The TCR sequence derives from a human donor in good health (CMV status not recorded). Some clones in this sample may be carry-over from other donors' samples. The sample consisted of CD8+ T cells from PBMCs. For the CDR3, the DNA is TGTGCCACCAGCAGTAGCGGGGGACCCTCCTACGAGCAGTACTTC. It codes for CATSSSGGPSYEQYF.